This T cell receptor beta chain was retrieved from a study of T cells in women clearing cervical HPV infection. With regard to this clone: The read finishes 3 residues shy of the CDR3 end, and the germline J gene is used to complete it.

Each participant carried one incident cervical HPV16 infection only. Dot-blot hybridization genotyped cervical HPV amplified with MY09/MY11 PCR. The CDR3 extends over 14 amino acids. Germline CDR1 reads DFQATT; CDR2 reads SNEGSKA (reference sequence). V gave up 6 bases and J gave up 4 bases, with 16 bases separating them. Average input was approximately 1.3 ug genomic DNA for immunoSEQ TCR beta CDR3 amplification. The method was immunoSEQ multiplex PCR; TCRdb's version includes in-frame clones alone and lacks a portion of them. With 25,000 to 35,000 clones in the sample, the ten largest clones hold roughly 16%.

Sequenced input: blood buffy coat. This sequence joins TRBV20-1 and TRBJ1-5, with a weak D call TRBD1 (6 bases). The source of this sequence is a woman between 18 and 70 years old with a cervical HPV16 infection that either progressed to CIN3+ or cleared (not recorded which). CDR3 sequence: CSATKGQLNQPQHF. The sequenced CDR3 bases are TGCAGTGCCACCAAAGGACAGTTAAATCAGCCC.